What follows are 28 T cell receptor beta chains derived from one specimen sequenced in a study of blood T cell repertoires in COVID-19. Here immunoSEQ multiplex PCR was the method, and the copy in TCRdb shows in-frame clones only, minus some. The sample has around 170,000 clones; around 84% are singletons. The sequenced sample consisted of peripheral blood. These receptor sequences come from a young man with active or convalescent COVID-19.

V and J are TRBV10-3 and TRBJ1-2, with D uncertain. This CDR3 comprises 13 residues. Looked up from germline, CDR1 is ENHRY and CDR2 is SYGVKD. V lost 6 bases to trimming and J lost 5 bases, with 13 bases between them. For the CDR3, the DNA is TGTGCCATCAGCGGCCCAGCGGCATATGGCTACACCTTC. Residues: CAISGPAAYGYTF.

This clone was seen once. The rearrangement joins TRBV11-2 to TRBJ1-3, with 7 positions matching TRBD1. The V and J ends lost 0 bases and 4 bases, in that order; junction bases with no gene match: 15. This CDR3 contains 19 residues. Germline CDR1 and CDR2: SGHAT and FQNNGV. The CDR3 loop is CASSLDPGTASAEGNTIYF. The CDR3 coding sequence is TGTGCCAGCAGCTTAGATCCGGGGACAGCTTCCGCGGAAGGAAACACCATATATTTT. The whole variable domain, remainder taken from reference TRBV11-2 and TRBJ1-3, is EAGVAQSPRYKIIEKRQSVAFWCNPISGHATLYWYQQILGQGPKLLIQFQNNGVVDDSQLPKDRFSAERLKGVDSTLKIQPAKLEDSAVYLCASSLDPGTASAEGNTIYFGEGSWLTVV.

The chain recombines TRBV12-3 or TRBV12-4 with TRBJ1-2, with D unresolved. Between the trimmed V and J ends, which lost 7 bases and 6 bases, there was a span of 12 bases. The CDR3 has 12 amino acids. CDR3 sequence: CASNSLEDGYTF. For the CDR3, the DNA is TGTGCCAGCAATTCCCTTGAGGATGGCTACACCTTC.

CDR3 protein: CASSVGRGSTDTQYF. The CDR3 DNA follows: TGTGCCAGCAGCGTAGGTCGGGGAAGCACAGATACGCAGTATTTT. The chain joins TRBV9 to TRBJ2-3, with a tentative D call TRBD2 (5 bases). The V end lost 0 bases, the J end lost 0 bases, and 8 bases lay between the germline ends. There are 15 residues in the CDR3. The germline V gene has CDR1 SGDLS and CDR2 YYNGEE.

The rearrangement links TRBV6-5 to TRBJ2-5; D remains ambiguous. Germline V CDR1 and CDR2: MNHEY, SVGAGI. The CDR3 spans 13 residues. The V end lost 10 bases, the J end lost 1 base, and 13 bases lay between the germline ends. CDR3 DNA: TGTGCCACCCAACGTGGCAGCCAAGAGACCCAGTACTTC. It encodes CATQRGSQETQYF.

This clone has just one count. The chain couples TRBV24-1 to TRBJ2-5; a possible D gene is TRBD1 (5 bases). Trimming removed 9 bases at V and 1 base at J, with 14 bases between. The CDR3 is made up of 14 amino acids. Looked up from germline, CDR1 is KGHDR and CDR2 is SFDVKD. The CDR3 DNA reads TGTGCCACCCAGGACACGAGGATCCAAGAGACCCAGTACTTC. This sequence encodes CATQDTRIQETQYF.

The chain employs TRBV19 and TRBJ2-1, with 7 bases aligning to TRBD2. Trimming cost V 8 bases and J 8 bases; bases outside gene matches: 9. Germline loops: CDR1 LNHDA, CDR2 SQIVND (reference sequence). This CDR3 region has 13 residues. Here the CDR3 DNA reads TGTGCCAGTGGATCGGGGGGATTACATGAGCAGTTCTTC. Residues: CASGSGGLHEQFF.

The chain is built from TRBV5-1 and TRBJ2-1; D is perhaps TRBD1 (6 bases). Between the trimmed V and J ends, which lost 1 base and 7 bases, there was a span of 15 bases. CDR1 SGHRS and CDR2 YFSETQ come from the germline V gene. CDR3 length: 15 amino acids. The CDR3 DNA reads TGCGCCAGCAGCTTGTTTGGCAGGGGTTTAAATGAGCAGTTCTTC. Its translation: CASSLFGRGLNEQFF.

This sequence joins TRBV11-2 and TRBJ2-4, with 11 bases aligning to TRBD2. Germline CDR1 SGHAT, CDR2 FQNNGV. J gave up 0 bases and V 5 bases, and 12 bases lay outside the gene matches. This CDR3 is built from 19 residues. The CDR3 sequence is CASSPVGLAGGLAKNIQYF. The CDR3 DNA follows: TGTGCCAGCAGCCCAGTAGGTCTAGCGGGGGGCCTAGCCAAAAACATTCAGTACTTC.

The V gene is TRBV5-6, the J gene TRBJ2-5, with TRBD2 matching 11 bases. The CDR3 contains 17 residues. The germline V gene encodes CDR1 SGHDT and CDR2 YYEEEE. J lost 4 bases, V lost 4 bases, and 12 bases had no gene match. In DNA form, the CDR3 reads TGTGCCAGCAGCGATATGGTAGGCCTAGCGGGGGGAGAGACCCAGTACTTC. This gives the protein CASSDMVGLAGGETQYF.

The chain has TRBV6-2 or TRBV6-3 and TRBJ1-5, with TRBD1 matching over 7 bases. Germline V gene sequence: CDR1 MNHEY, CDR2 SVGEGT. V shed 4 bases, J shed 3 bases, and the junction held 9 bases outside the gene matches. The CDR3 is 16 amino acids. The chain's CDR3 is CASSSPWTGHNQPQHF. In DNA, the CDR3 is TGTGCCAGCAGTTCCCCATGGACAGGACACAATCAGCCCCAGCATTTT.

This clone has a single count. The chain has TRBV19 and TRBJ2-7; TRBD1 matches 9 bases. This CDR3 contains 15 residues. Germline CDR1 and CDR2: LNHDA and SQIVND (reference sequence). V trimming: 5 bases; J trimming: 6 bases; junction bases outside the gene matches: 11. CDR3 bases: TGTGCCAGTAGTCTTGACAGGGGGGGGTTCGGCGAGCAGTACTTC. As protein: CASSLDRGGFGEQYF.

Note on this clone: Within the sample, other DNA sequences also encode this same CDR3. The chain recombines TRBV6-5 with TRBJ2-3; 7 positions agree with TRBD2. This CDR3 contains 15 residues. Germline V CDR1 and CDR2: MNHEY, SVGAGI. Trimming took 2 bases from V and 4 from J; bases not matched to a gene: 6. CDR3 amino acids: CASSYGGRAADTQYF. The CDR3 DNA follows: TGTGCCAGCAGTTACGGAGGGAGGGCGGCAGATACGCAGTATTTT.

This sequence joins TRBV15 and TRBJ2-7, with TRBD2 identical over 9 bases. This CDR3 has 15 amino acids. V lost 2 bases to trimming and J lost 1 base; unmatched junction nucleotides: 3. Germline V gene lookup returns CDR1 LNHNV and CDR2 YYDKDF (reference sequence). Here the CDR3 DNA reads TGTGCCACCAGCAGAAGCGGGGGGTCGTCCTACGAGCAGTACGTC. This translates into CATSRSGGSSYEQYV.

The CDR3 region is CASSSDDRGWETQYF. The CDR3 nucleotides are TGTGCCAGCAGCTCAGATGACCGAGGGTGGGAGACCCAGTACTTC. This sequence joins TRBV7-6 and TRBJ2-5; TRBD2 might be the D (5 bases). Deletions cut 4 bases from V and 5 bases from J, with 17 bases between. The germline V gene has CDR1 SGHVS and CDR2 FNYEAQ. The CDR3 contains 15 residues.

The CDR3 reads CASSESPGQSAYTF. For the CDR3, the DNA is TGCGCCAGCAGTGAGTCACCGGGACAATCTGCCTACACCTTC. The chain uses TRBV10-2 and TRBJ1-2, with TRBD1 as a possible D gene (6 bases). V was shortened by 0 bases and J by 10 bases, with 15 bases between the two germline ends. The CDR3 contains 14 residues. In germline, CDR1 is WSHSY, CDR2 SAAADI.

The V and J genes are TRBV6-5 and TRBJ2-7, with TRBD2 identical over 10 bases. V lost 6 bases to trimming and J lost 2 bases; unmatched junction nucleotides: 4. Germline loops: CDR1 MNHEY, CDR2 SVGAGI. This CDR3 has 14 residues. CDR3 nucleotides: TGTGCCAGCAGCCGACTAGCGGGCCCCTACGAGCAGTACTTC. It specifies CASSRLAGPYEQYF.

V gene TRBV19 combines with J gene TRBJ1-4, with 7 bases lining up with TRBD1. Unmatched junction bases numbered 4, after V lost 2 bases and J lost 7 bases. The CDR3 length is 14 residues. The V gene's germline CDR1 is LNHDA and CDR2 SQIVND (reference sequence). The CDR3 bases are TGTGCCAGTAGTATAAAGGGGGCGGGTGAAAAACTGTTTTTT. It specifies CASSIKGAGEKLFF.

The chain recombines TRBV7-9 with TRBJ2-2; D might be TRBD1 (6 bases). V lost 3 bases, J lost 6 bases, and 17 bases lay in between. CDR1 is SEHNR, CDR2 FQNEAQ, per germline (reference sequence). This CDR3 region has 16 residues. CDR3 loop: CASSFSQGKGAGELFF. The CDR3 DNA follows: TGTGCCAGCAGCTTTTCGCAGGGGAAGGGGGCCGGGGAGCTGTTTTTT.

The rearrangement joins TRBV6-5 to TRBJ1-1; TRBD1 is a possible D gene (6 bases). This CDR3 is 13 amino acids long. The ends were cut back, 5 bases at V and 6 bases at J, with 13 bases in the middle. Germline V gene lookup returns CDR1 MNHEY and CDR2 SVGAGI. CDR3 sequence reads: CASSTPDSPEAFF. The CDR3 nucleotides read TGTGCCAGCAGTACCCCGGACAGCCCTGAAGCTTTCTTT.

The gene calls are TRBV6-6 and TRBJ2-3, with D perhaps matching TRBD2 (6 bases). The CDR3 totals 15 residues. CDR1 is MNHNY, CDR2 SVGAGI, per germline (reference sequence). V was trimmed by 2 bases and J by 4 bases, leaving 13 bases between them. Written as DNA, the CDR3 is TGTGCCAGCAGTTACCCCAATAGCGGACCAGATACGCAGTATTTT. As protein: CASSYPNSGPDTQYF.

The chain links TRBV19 to TRBJ1-1, with 7 bases identical to TRBD1. Unmatched junction bases numbered 4, after V lost 1 base and J lost 2 bases. There are 15 residues in the CDR3. CDR1 and CDR2 from the germline V gene are LNHDA and SQIVND (reference sequence). Written as DNA, the CDR3 is TGTGCCAGTAGTATAGCAACAGGGGTAAACACTGAAGCTTTCTTT. It codes for CASSIATGVNTEAFF.

The chain recombines TRBV24-1 with TRBJ1-5; D gene ambiguous. The germline V and J ends were trimmed by 1 base and 6 bases, with 6 bases remaining between them. There are 13 residues in the CDR3. Germline CDR1 and CDR2: KGHDR and SFDVKD. The CDR3 sequence is CATSDFAGQPQHF. The CDR3, as DNA: TGTGCCACCAGTGATTTCGCAGGTCAGCCCCAGCATTTT.

The chain carries TRBV24-1 and TRBJ1-1; 7 nucleotides align to TRBD1. This CDR3 contains 14 residues. V shed 9 bases and J 2 bases; nucleotides not matched to a gene: 8. Germline lookup yields CDR1 KGHDR and CDR2 SFDVKD. In DNA, the CDR3 is TGTGCCACCGGTTCGGGACAGCTAAACACTGAAGCTTTCTTT. Amino acids: CATGSGQLNTEAFF.

The chain joins TRBV19 to TRBJ1-2, with D possibly being TRBD1 (6 bases). This CDR3 is built from 14 residues. V lost 7 bases and J 4 bases, leaving 16 bases between the germline ends. Germline assignment: CDR1 LNHDA and CDR2 SQIVND (reference sequence). The CDR3 bases are TGTGCCAGTATCGCCGTCGGACAGTTCTATGGCTACACCTTC. This translates into CASIAVGQFYGYTF.

This clone came up many times. This chain uses TRBV27 with TRBJ1-6; no reliable D call. The V end lost 8 bases, the J end lost 6 bases, and 14 bases lay between the germline ends. CDR1 and CDR2 (germline): MNHEY, SMNVEV (reference sequence). CDR3 length equals 14 residues. The chain's CDR3 is CASQPLGLNSPLHF. The CDR3 nucleotides are TGTGCCAGCCAGCCCCTAGGCCTTAATTCACCCCTCCACTTT.

This clone appeared many times. The chain is built from TRBV11-2 and TRBJ2-1; 9 bases fit TRBD2. The CDR3 contains 17 residues. The V and J ends lost 5 bases and 4 bases, in that order; junction bases with no gene match: 12. Germline lookup yields CDR1 SGHAT and CDR2 FQNNGV. Here the CDR3 DNA reads TGTGCCAGCAGCCCCGTCCCCTCTAGCGGGGCTTACAATGAGCAGTTCTTC. Translated: CASSPVPSSGAYNEQFF. Full variable domain (outside the CDR3, taken from reference TRBV11-2 and TRBJ2-1): EAGVAQSPRYKIIEKRQSVAFWCNPISGHATLYWYQQILGQGPKLLIQFQNNGVVDDSQLPKDRFSAERLKGVDSTLKIQPAKLEDSAVYLCASSPVPSSGAYNEQFFGPGTRLTVL.

V gene TRBV19 combines with J gene TRBJ1-1; 7 bases match TRBD1. The CDR3 totals 16 residues. In germline, CDR1 is LNHDA, CDR2 SQIVND (reference sequence). With 7 bases clipped from V and 0 bases from J, the junction kept 11 bases outside the gene matches. CDR3 loop: CASKKGARGVNTEAFF. CDR3 nucleotide sequence: TGTGCCAGTAAAAAGGGGGCGCGAGGAGTGAACACTGAAGCTTTCTTT.